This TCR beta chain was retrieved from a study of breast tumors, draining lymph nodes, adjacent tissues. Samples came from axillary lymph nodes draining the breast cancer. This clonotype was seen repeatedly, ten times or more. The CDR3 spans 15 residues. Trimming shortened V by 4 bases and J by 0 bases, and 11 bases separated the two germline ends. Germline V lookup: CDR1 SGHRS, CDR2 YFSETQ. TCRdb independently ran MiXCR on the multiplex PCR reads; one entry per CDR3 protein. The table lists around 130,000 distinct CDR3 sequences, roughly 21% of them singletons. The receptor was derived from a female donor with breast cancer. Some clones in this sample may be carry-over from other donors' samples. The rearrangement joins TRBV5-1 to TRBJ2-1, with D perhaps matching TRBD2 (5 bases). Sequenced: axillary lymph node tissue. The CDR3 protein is CASSPGSSSYNEQFF. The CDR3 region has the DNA TGCGCCAGCAGCCCGGGGTCTTCCTCCTACAATGAGCAGTTCTTC.